These 18 T cell receptor beta chains share one sample of origin, sequenced in a study of early stage breast cancer tumors. Only in-frame clones appear in the TCRdb table, and some are missing; sequencing was by immunoSEQ multiplex PCR. The sample has fewer than 9,000 clones, approximately 65% seen once; the top ten hold 6% to 7.5%. The sequenced material came from breast tumor tissue. These receptors all stem from a person aged 65 to 79 with breast cancer.

This chain links TRBV9 with TRBJ2-2; no definite D call. V was cut by 2 bases and J by 0 bases, with 5 bases left in between. CDR3 length equals 14 residues. From germline, CDR1 is SGDLS and CDR2 YYNGEE. Here the CDR3 DNA reads TGTGCCAGCAGCGTGACTTCGAACACCGGGGAGCTGTTTTTT. It translates to CASSVTSNTGELFF.

V is TRBV4-2 and J is TRBJ2-2, with D unclear. This CDR3 region has 14 residues. The ends were cut back, 5 bases at V and 6 bases at J, with 13 bases in the middle. Germline V gene lookup returns CDR1 LGHNA and CDR2 YNFKEQ. CDR3 loop: CASSSTAGSGELFF. The CDR3 region has the DNA TGTGCCAGCAGCTCAACGGCAGGCTCCGGGGAGCTGTTTTTT.

The V call is TRBV7-6, the J call TRBJ2-1; 8 bases line up with TRBD1. Germline values: CDR1 SGHVS, CDR2 FNYEAQ. Trimming at V came to 4 bases and at J to 12 bases, leaving 11 bases not matched to a gene. The CDR3 is 14 amino acids. CDR3: CASSSKDRAGGQFF. The CDR3 DNA reads TGTGCCAGCAGCTCCAAGGACAGGGCGGGCGGGCAGTTCTTC.

This sequence joins TRBV30 and TRBJ2-1; 8 bases fit TRBD2. The CDR3 runs to 14 residues. V lost 0 bases, J lost 9 bases, and 7 bases stayed unmatched. The germline V gene encodes CDR1 GTSNPN and CDR2 SVGIG (reference sequence). The CDR3 sequence is CAWSVSGGAFEQFF. The CDR3 bases are TGTGCCTGGAGTGTATCCGGGGGGGCGTTTGAGCAGTTCTTC.

V usage is TRBV19 and J usage is TRBJ2-5; D may be TRBD2 (6 bases). CDR3 size: 12 residues. V was pared by 5 bases and J by 4 bases, with 8 bases between. CDR1 is LNHDA and CDR2 is SQIVND in the germline V gene (reference sequence). CDR3 sequence (DNA): TGTGCCAGTAGTTACGGGGGAGAGACCCAGTACTTC. Protein product: CASSYGGETQYF. Based on the CDR3 plus reference TRBV19 and TRBJ2-5, the full variable domain is DGGITQSPKYLFRKEGQNVTLSCEQNLNHDAMYWYRQDPGQGLRLIYYSQIVNDFQKGDIAEGYSVSREKKESFPLTVTSAQKNPTAFYLCASSYGGETQYFGPGTRLLVL.

This rearrangement joins TRBV4-3 to TRBJ1-1; D may be TRBD1 (5 bases). The CDR3 has 13 residues. V lost 4 bases to trimming and J lost 1 base, with 7 bases between them. In germline, CDR1 is LGHNA, CDR2 YSLEER. CDR3 in DNA: TGCGCCAGCAGCCGACAGTCGAACACTGAAGCTTTCTTT. This encodes CASSRQSNTEAFF.

The chain uses TRBV7-3 and TRBJ1-1; no clear D gene. Germline V gene lookup returns CDR1 SGHTA and CDR2 FQGTGA. V was shortened by 7 bases and J by 0 bases, with 9 bases between the two germline ends. The CDR3 consists of 13 residues. This chain's CDR3 is CASKSDMNTEAFF. CDR3 sequence (DNA): TGTGCCAGCAAATCAGACATGAACACTGAAGCTTTCTTT.

This clone has more than one count but fewer than ten. The rearrangement links TRBV5-6 to TRBJ2-7, with D perhaps TRBD1 (6 bases). The germline gives CDR1 SGHDT, CDR2 YYEEEE. V lost 7 bases, J lost 4 bases, and 21 bases lay in between. The CDR3 is made up of 15 amino acids. As DNA, the CDR3 is TGTGCCAGCGAGAATCCTCGACAGGTTGGTTACGAGCAGTACTTC. Translation gives CASENPRQVGYEQYF.

The rearrangement joins TRBV27 to TRBJ2-5; 8 bases agree with TRBD1. The CDR3 has 15 residues. Germline V gene data show CDR1 as MNHEY and CDR2 as SMNVEV (reference sequence). With V trimmed by 6 bases and J by 4 bases, 10 bases remained unmatched. In DNA, the CDR3 is TGTGCCAGCAGCCAGGGGGCAAGGGTAGGAGAGACCCAGTACTTC. Its translation: CASSQGARVGETQYF.

The gene calls are TRBV7-2 and TRBJ1-6; D call uncertain. The V gene lost 3 bases and the J gene lost 6 bases, with 9 bases spanning the gap. The germline gives CDR1 SGHTA, CDR2 FQGNSA. The CDR3 has 14 residues. The CDR3 here is CASSLTIGNSPLHF. For the CDR3, the DNA is TGTGCCAGCAGCTTGACAATCGGTAATTCACCCCTCCACTTT.

The V gene is TRBV6-4, the J gene TRBJ2-1; perhaps TRBD2 as D (6 bases). Trimming left V 6 bases short and J 5 bases short, with 14 bases between. The CDR3 is 14 residues long. Germline assignment: CDR1 MRHNA and CDR2 SNTAGT. CDR3 residues: CASSADYLDNEQFF. CDR3 bases: TGTGCCAGCAGCGCGGACTACCTCGACAATGAGCAGTTCTTC.

This clone was seen a single time. The V call is TRBV19, the J call TRBJ2-5; the match to TRBD2 covers 10 bases. Trimming cost V 6 bases and J 4 bases; bases outside gene matches: 8. Germline CDR1 LNHDA, CDR2 SQIVND (reference sequence). CDR3 length equals 15 residues. The CDR3 sequence is CASRSVAGGGETQYF. CDR3 bases: TGTGCCAGTAGATCCGTAGCGGGGGGCGGAGAGACCCAGTACTTC.

The table lists this clone with a few counts. The V and J genes are TRBV7-2 and TRBJ2-2; D possibly corresponds to TRBD1 (5 bases). This CDR3 is 13 amino acids long. Germline-derived CDR1 and CDR2 are SGHTA and FQGNSA. V lost 3 bases and J lost 6, with 8 bases in between. This CDR3 reads CASSFTGPGELFF. The CDR3 DNA follows: TGTGCCAGCAGCTTTACAGGCCCCGGGGAGCTGTTTTTT.

The chain employs TRBV27 and TRBJ2-3; 8 nucleotides align to TRBD1. V gave up 4 bases and J gave up 0 bases; unmatched junction bases: 9. The CDR3 contains 17 residues. In germline, CDR1 is MNHEY, CDR2 SMNVEV (reference sequence). DNA for the CDR3: TGTGCCAGCAGTTCGGGACAGGTCAGCCTAAGCACAGATACGCAGTATTTT. It encodes CASSSGQVSLSTDTQYF.

This clone was seen a handful of times. The chain is built from TRBV4-3 and TRBJ1-5; D gene uncertain. Germline assignment: CDR1 LGHNA and CDR2 YSLEER. The V end was cut by 2 bases, the J end by 2 bases, with 7 bases between. There are 14 residues in the CDR3. In DNA form, the CDR3 reads TGCGCCAGCAGCCAACGGGTTGGCAATCAGCCCCAGCATTTT. This translates into CASSQRVGNQPQHF.

CDR3 sequence: CASSLAYGGGTDTQYF. CDR3 bases: TGTGCCAGCAGCTTAGCGTACGGGGGGGGCACAGATACGCAGTATTTT. V gene TRBV7-8 combines with J gene TRBJ2-3; 8 bases map to TRBD2. Germline V gene data show CDR1 as SGHVS and CDR2 as FQNEAQ. Trimming took 0 bases from V and 1 from J; bases not matched to a gene: 3. CDR3 size: 16 residues. Together with reference TRBV7-8 and TRBJ2-3, the CDR3 gives the full variable domain: GAGVSQSPRYKVAKRGQDVALRCDPISGHVSLFWYQQALGQGPEFLTYFQNEAQLDKSGLPSDRFFAERPEGSVSTLKIQRTQQEDSAVYLCASSLAYGGGTDTQYFGPGTRLTVL.

CDR3 amino acids: CAWSVLAGRKTGQFF. The CDR3 region has the DNA TGTGCCTGGAGTGTCCTAGCGGGGAGGAAAACTGGGCAGTTCTTC. The gene calls are TRBV30 and TRBJ2-1; 9 bases line up with TRBD2. J lost 12 bases, V lost 0 bases, and 12 bases had no gene match. Germline CDR1 GTSNPN, CDR2 SVGIG (reference sequence). The CDR3 is 15 residues long.

This clone was counted only a few times. The chain uses TRBV7-9 and TRBJ1-4, with D unresolved. The CDR3 spans 15 residues. V lost 4 bases and J 7 bases, leaving 16 bases between the germline ends. Germline V gene lookup returns CDR1 SEHNR and CDR2 FQNEAQ (reference sequence). The CDR3 DNA follows: TGTGCCAGCAGCTCAAATAGAGAGGCGGGTGAAAAACTGTTTTTT. It is translated as CASSSNREAGEKLFF.